This T cell receptor (beta chain) was profiled in a study of regulatory T cells in long-lasting Graves disease. Time point indicated: newly diagnosed GD, antithyroid drugs for less than 3 months. The authors made the TCR library using RNA they extracted from PBMCs. Nine milliliters of peripheral blood were taken and placed in EDTA tubes. General study results and limits: Persistent disease favored TRBV28, TRBJ1-2 and TRBJ2-5.

On this clonotype itself: Its antigen is still unknown.

Construction of TCR beta libraries relied on iRepertoire HTBI primers and on Arm-PCR targeting CDR3 regions. TCRdb redid the calling of the multiplex PCR reads with MiXCR, one entry per CDR3 protein. The sample consists of roughly 500,000 distinct CDR3 sequences, approximately 12% of them appearing once. Germline V gene sequence: CDR1 LGHNA, CDR2 YSLEER. The CDR3 is made up of 13 amino acids. The V gene lost 2 bases and the J gene lost 9 bases, with 13 bases spanning the gap. These data were also filed under a second study, of T cells in Graves' hyperthyroidism and ophthalmopathy.

The receptor's source is a woman in her 30s with Graves disease. The specimen comprised peripheral blood mononuclear cells (PBMCs), sampled at new diagnosis, from a patient treated with antithyroid drugs. The chain uses TRBV4-3 and TRBJ1-2, with a weak D call TRBD1 (5 bases). The CDR3 DNA follows: TGCGCCAGCAGCCAACGGGACGGACTGAGCTACACCTTC. It yields the protein CASSQRDGLSYTF.